The rows below give T cell receptor beta chains drawn from one sample of a study of blood T cell repertoires in COVID-19. Using immunoSEQ multiplex PCR, the repertoire was profiled, and TCRdb retains in-frame clones only, with some absent. The sample contains about 270,000 clones, 85% to 90% of which appear only once. The material sequenced was PBMCs or T cells enriched from blood (not recorded which). Receptors were obtained from a woman aged 55-75 years who had recovered from COVID-19. Each CDR3 is given with its conserved first and last residue. The D gene is left open where the match is weak. Some rows mark clone size as missing; the rest say once, few, many or name a class of expanded clone.

size | J | length | D | V | DNA | CDR3
- | TRBJ2-7 | 15 | TRBD1 | TRBV27 | TGTGCCAGCAGTCCCTTAACAGGGGGCAGGTACGAGCAGTACTTC | CASSPLTGGRYEQYF
- | TRBJ2-7 | 15 | TRBD2 | TRBV3-1/TRBV3-2 | TGTGCCAGCAGCCAAGGCGGGAGGCCGTCCTACGAGCAGTACTTC | CASSQGGRPSYEQYF
- | TRBJ2-5 | 16 | TRBD2 | TRBV3-1/TRBV3-2 | TGTGCCAGCAGCCAAGATACCCTAGCGGGGGAAGAGACCCAGTACTTC | CASSQDTLAGEETQYF
- | TRBJ2-2 | 15 | - | TRBV5-1 | TGCGCCAGCAGCCACCGTGCGACTGACACCGGGGAGCTGTTTTTT | CASSHRATDTGELFF
- | TRBJ2-3 | 16 | TRBD2 | TRBV11-3 | TGTGCCAGCAGCCCTGGGAGCGGGAGGCAGTCAGATACGCAGTATTTT | CASSPGSGRQSDTQYF
few | TRBJ2-7 | 15 | TRBD2 | TRBV10-2 | TGCGCCAGCAGTGTATCCGGCGGGAGGGTTTACGAGCAGTACTTC | CASSVSGGRVYEQYF
- | TRBJ1-4 | 14 | - | TRBV5-1 | TGCGCCAGCAGCTTGGTACAGGAGAATGAAAAACTGTTTTTT | CASSLVQENEKLFF
- | TRBJ1-2 | 18 | - | TRBV5-4 | TGTGCCAGCAGCTCGCTTGGTGGTACGGGAATTGACTTCAGGGGCTACACCTTC | CASSSLGGTGIDFRGYTF
once | TRBJ2-7 | 14 | - | TRBV19 | TGTGCCAGTAGTATTTCTTCGGCGTCGGGTGAGCAGTACTTC | CASSISSASGEQYF
once | TRBJ1-2 | 12 | - | TRBV6-5 | TGTGCGGCGGGATGGAGGGGCGGTGGCTACACCTTC | CAAGWRGGGYTF
- | TRBJ1-1 | 15 | - | TRBV3-1/TRBV3-2 | TGTGCCAGCAGCCAAGCGACACAGGGCTACACTGAAGCTTTCTTT | CASSQATQGYTEAFF
- | TRBJ1-4 | 12 | - | TRBV28 | TGTGCCAGCAGTTTACAAAATGAAAAACTGTTTTTT | CASSLQNEKLFF
- | TRBJ1-1 | 13 | - | TRBV11-2 | TGTGCCACCGTAACGACAGGGAACACTGAAGCTTTCTTT | CATVTTGNTEAFF
once | TRBJ2-1 | 13 | - | TRBV10-2 | TGCGCCAGCAGTACCGGAGACAGCACTGAGCAGTTCTTC | CASSTGDSTEQFF
- | TRBJ1-5 | 15 | TRBD1 | TRBV27 | TGTGCCAGCAGTTTAAGACAGGGTGGCAATCAGCCCCAGCATTTT | CASSLRQGGNQPQHF
- | TRBJ2-7 | 14 | TRBD1 | TRBV19 | TGTGCCAGTAGGGAACCGGGACAGTCCTACGAGCAGTACTTC | CASREPGQSYEQYF
- | TRBJ2-7 | 14 | - | TRBV28 | TGTGCCAGCTCTACCCCGCAGAGGGCCTACGAGCAGTACTTC | CASSTPQRAYEQYF
few | TRBJ2-2 | 16 | TRBD1 | TRBV4-2 | TGTGCCAGCAGCCAAGCCGGGACAGTCAAAGCCGGGGAGCTGTTTTTT | CASSQAGTVKAGELFF
once | TRBJ1-2 | 16 | TRBD1 | TRBV5-1 | TGCGCCAGCAGCGGGGGCCCCTTCGGAGAGGGGGCAGGCTACACCTTC | CASSGGPFGEGAGYTF
- | TRBJ2-3 | 14 | TRBD1 | TRBV7-9 | TGTGCCAGCAGCGCCAGACAGGGAACAGATACGCAGTATTTT | CASSARQGTDTQYF
- | TRBJ1-1 | 13 | - | TRBV6-4 | TGTGCCAGCAGTGTTATGTTGAACACTGAAGCTTTCTTT | CASSVMLNTEAFF
- | TRBJ1-2 | 12 | TRBD1 | TRBV5-1 | TGCGCCAGCAGCTTAAACAGGGGGAGCTACACCTTC | CASSLNRGSYTF
- | TRBJ2-1 | 15 | - | TRBV5-4 | TGTGCCAGCAGCTTGTCGCGGAGCTCCTACAATGAGCAGTTCTTC | CASSLSRSSYNEQFF
- | TRBJ1-1 | 13 | TRBD1 | TRBV15 | TGTGCCACCCGGGTAGGGGGCCGCACTGAAGCTTTCTTT | CATRVGGRTEAFF
- | TRBJ1-5 | 13 | - | TRBV4-1 | TGCGCCAGCAGCCAAGGGTTAGATCAGCCCCAGCATTTT | CASSQGLDQPQHF
- | TRBJ1-1 | 13 | - | TRBV28 | TGTGCCACCGAGATGGGGCGCGATGGTAAAGCTTTCTTT | CATEMGRDGKAFF
- | TRBJ1-5 | 14 | - | TRBV10-3 | TGTGCCATCAGTGCTGGGGGGGAGTGGCAGCCCCAGCATTTT | CAISAGGEWQPQHF
- | TRBJ2-2 | 16 | - | TRBV4-2 | TGTGCCAGCAGCCAAGATCTCCGGGGGAACACCGGGGAGCTGTTTTTT | CASSQDLRGNTGELFF
- | TRBJ2-1 | 13 | TRBD2 | TRBV24-1 | TGTGCCACAGGCGGGGGGGCCTTCATTGAGCAGTTCTTC | CATGGGAFIEQFF
- | TRBJ2-7 | 14 | - | TRBV5-1 | TGCGCCAGCAGCTTGGACAGGAACACCTACGAGCAGTACTTC | CASSLDRNTYEQYF
once | TRBJ2-7 | 12 | - | TRBV25-1 | TGTGCCAGACAGGGCCTACCCTACGAGCAGTACTTC | CARQGLPYEQYF
- | TRBJ2-2 | 13 | - | TRBV30 | TGTGCCTGGAGCAGACTAAACACCGGGGAGCTGTTTTTT | CAWSRLNTGELFF
- | TRBJ1-4 | 17 | TRBD1 | TRBV19 | TGTGCCAGTAGTATGAAACCAGGGGGCTGGACTAATGAAAAACTGTTTTTT | CASSMKPGGWTNEKLFF
- | TRBJ1-1 | 12 | - | TRBV6-7 | TGTGCCAGCCCGGTCCCGAACACTGAAGCTTTCTTT | CASPVPNTEAFF
- | TRBJ2-6 | 17 | TRBD1 | TRBV2 | TGTGCCAGCAGAGTGGTGGACAGGGCCACTGGGGCCAACGTCCTGACTTTC | CASRVVDRATGANVLTF
- | TRBJ1-3 | 14 | - | TRBV2 | TGTGCCAGCAGGCCCACAGGGCCGCAGAACACCATATATTTT | CASRPTGPQNTIYF